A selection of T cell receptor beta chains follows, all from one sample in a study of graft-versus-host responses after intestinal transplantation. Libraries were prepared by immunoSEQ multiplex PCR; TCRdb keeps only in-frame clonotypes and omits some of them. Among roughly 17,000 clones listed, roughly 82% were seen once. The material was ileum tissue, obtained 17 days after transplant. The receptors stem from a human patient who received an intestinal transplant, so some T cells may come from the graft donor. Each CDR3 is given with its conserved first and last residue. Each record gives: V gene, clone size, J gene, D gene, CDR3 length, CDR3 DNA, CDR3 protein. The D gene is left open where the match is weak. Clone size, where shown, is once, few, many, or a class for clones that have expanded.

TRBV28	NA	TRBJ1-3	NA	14	TGTGCCAGCAGTTTGGGAGGAGCAGGAAACACCATATATTTT	CASSLGGAGNTIYF
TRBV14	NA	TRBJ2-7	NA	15	TGTGCCAGCAGCCAAGAGAGGCCCCCTTATGGCGAGCAGTACTTC	CASSQERPPYGEQYF
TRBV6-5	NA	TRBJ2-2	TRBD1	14	TGTGCCAGCAACCGGGACAGGGGAACCGGGGAGCTGTTTTTT	CASNRDRGTGELFF
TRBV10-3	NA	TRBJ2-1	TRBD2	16	TGTGCCATCAGTAGACGGGGCGGGAGCTCCTACAATGAGCAGTTCTTC	CAISRRGGSSYNEQFF
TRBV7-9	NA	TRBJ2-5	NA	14	TGTGCCAGCAGCCTCGGGACTGCGCAAGAGACCCAGTACTTC	CASSLGTAQETQYF
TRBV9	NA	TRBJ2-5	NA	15	TGTGCCAGCAGCGTAGAGCTTTCTTATGGAGAGACCCAGTACTTC	CASSVELSYGETQYF
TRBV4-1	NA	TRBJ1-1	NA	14	TGCGCCAGCAGCCAAGCGGGTGGGAACACTGAAGCTTTCTTT	CASSQAGGNTEAFF
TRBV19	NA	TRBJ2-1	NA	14	TGTGCCAGTAGTAGGGCTAGCGAATACAATGAGCAGTTCTTC	CASSRASEYNEQFF
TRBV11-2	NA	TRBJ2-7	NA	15	TGTGCCAGCAGCTTATCCCCATTAGGATCCTACGAGCAGTACTTC	CASSLSPLGSYEQYF
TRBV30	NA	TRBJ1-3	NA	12	TGTGCCTGTTCCATCGTAGGAAACACCATATATTTT	CACSIVGNTIYF
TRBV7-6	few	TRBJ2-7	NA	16	TGTGCCAGCAGCACCCAAGGGGGGGTAAGCTCCTACGAGCAGTACTTC	CASSTQGGVSSYEQYF
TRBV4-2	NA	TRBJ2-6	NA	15	TGTGCCAGCGCTGATCAGGGCTCTGGGGCCAACGTCCTGACTTTC	CASADQGSGANVLTF
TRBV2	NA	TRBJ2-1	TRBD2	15	TGTGCCAGCTCCCGGACAGCGGGAGATCCGGATGAGCAGTTCTTC	CASSRTAGDPDEQFF
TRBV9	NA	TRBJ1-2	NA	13	TGTGCCAGCAGCGGGCACAGTTCACATGGCTACACCTTC	CASSGHSSHGYTF
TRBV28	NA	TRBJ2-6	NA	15	TGTGCCAGCAGGTCGGGTTCCTCTGGGGCCAACGTCCTGACTTTC	CASRSGSSGANVLTF
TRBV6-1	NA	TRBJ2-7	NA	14	TGTGCCAGCAGTGAAGGTAACCGGGTCTACGAGCAGTACTTC	CASSEGNRVYEQYF
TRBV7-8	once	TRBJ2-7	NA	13	TGTGCCAGCAGCTGGGACCCCGACTACGAGCAGTACTTC	CASSWDPDYEQYF
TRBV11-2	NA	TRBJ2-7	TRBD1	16	TGTGCCAGCAGCCCCTGGTTCGGACAGGGGGATGGCGAGCAGTACTTC	CASSPWFGQGDGEQYF
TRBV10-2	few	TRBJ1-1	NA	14	TGCGCCAGCAGTCCATGGGGCCCGAACACTGAAGCTTTCTTT	CASSPWGPNTEAFF
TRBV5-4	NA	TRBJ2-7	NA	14	TGTGCCAGCAGCTTGAGGCCAGGGCCCTACGAGCAGTACTTC	CASSLRPGPYEQYF
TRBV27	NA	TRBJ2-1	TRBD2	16	TGTGCCAGCAGTGGCCCCCCTAGCGGAACCTACAATGAGCAGTTCTTC	CASSGPPSGTYNEQFF
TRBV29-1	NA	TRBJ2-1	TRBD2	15	TGCAGCGGCGGGACTAGCGGGCCCTCCTACAATGAGCAGTTCTTC	CSGGTSGPSYNEQFF
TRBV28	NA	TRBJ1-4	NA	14	TGTGCCAGCAGTTTCGTCGGACGGGATGAAAAACTGTTTTTT	CASSFVGRDEKLFF
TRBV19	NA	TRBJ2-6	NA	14	TGTGCCAGTAGGAGTTTTGGCGGGGCCAACGTCCTGACTTTC	CASRSFGGANVLTF
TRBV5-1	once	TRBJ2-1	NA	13	TGCGCCAGCAGTGGGTGGCCCTACAATGAGCAGTTCTTC	CASSGWPYNEQFF
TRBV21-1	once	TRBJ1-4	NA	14	TGTGCCAGCATGGGACAGGGTAAGAATGAAAAACTGTTTTTT	CASMGQGKNEKLFF
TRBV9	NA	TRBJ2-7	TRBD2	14	TGTGCCAGCAGCGCACGGGGGGGCAACTACGAGCAGTACTTC	CASSARGGNYEQYF
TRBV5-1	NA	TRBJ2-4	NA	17	TGCGCCAGCAGCCCTCAAAGGGGGATGCTAGCCAAAAACATTCAGTACTTC	CASSPQRGMLAKNIQYF
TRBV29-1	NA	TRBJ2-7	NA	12	TGCAGCGTTGAGCTAGGGACATACGAGCAGTACTTC	CSVELGTYEQYF
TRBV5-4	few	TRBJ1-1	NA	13	TGTGCCAGCAGTTCGGCCTCGAACACTGAAGCTTTCTTT	CASSSASNTEAFF
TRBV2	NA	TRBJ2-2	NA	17	TGTGCCAGCAGTGAAGCGCGAGGAGCGGCGAACACCGGGGAGCTGTTTTTT	CASSEARGAANTGELFF
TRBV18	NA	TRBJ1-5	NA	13	TGTGCCAGCTCACCTGGCTGGGCTCAGCCCCAGCATTTT	CASSPGWAQPQHF
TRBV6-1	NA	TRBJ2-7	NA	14	TGTGCCAGCAGGGGCAGATCCAGGGTGTACGAGCAGTACTTC	CASRGRSRVYEQYF
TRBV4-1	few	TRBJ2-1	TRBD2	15	TGCGCCAGCAGCGTAGGTCAGCGGGAGTACAATGAGCAGTTCTTC	CASSVGQREYNEQFF
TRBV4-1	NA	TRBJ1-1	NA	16	TGCGCCAGCAGCCAGGGCACTATGGGGCTATCCCCTGAAGCTTTCTTT	CASSQGTMGLSPEAFF
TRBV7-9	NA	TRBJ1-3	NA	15	TGTGCCAGCAGCTTAGCGCGGAGGCCCGGAAACACCATATATTTT	CASSLARRPGNTIYF
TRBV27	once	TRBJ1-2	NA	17	TGTGCCAGCAGTGCCCAATTGGGACTCAGGCCCAACTATGGCTACACCTTC	CASSAQLGLRPNYGYTF
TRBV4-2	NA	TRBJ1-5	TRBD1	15	TGTGCCAGCAGCCGGGGGGACAGGGGGGATCAGCCCCAGCATTTT	CASSRGDRGDQPQHF